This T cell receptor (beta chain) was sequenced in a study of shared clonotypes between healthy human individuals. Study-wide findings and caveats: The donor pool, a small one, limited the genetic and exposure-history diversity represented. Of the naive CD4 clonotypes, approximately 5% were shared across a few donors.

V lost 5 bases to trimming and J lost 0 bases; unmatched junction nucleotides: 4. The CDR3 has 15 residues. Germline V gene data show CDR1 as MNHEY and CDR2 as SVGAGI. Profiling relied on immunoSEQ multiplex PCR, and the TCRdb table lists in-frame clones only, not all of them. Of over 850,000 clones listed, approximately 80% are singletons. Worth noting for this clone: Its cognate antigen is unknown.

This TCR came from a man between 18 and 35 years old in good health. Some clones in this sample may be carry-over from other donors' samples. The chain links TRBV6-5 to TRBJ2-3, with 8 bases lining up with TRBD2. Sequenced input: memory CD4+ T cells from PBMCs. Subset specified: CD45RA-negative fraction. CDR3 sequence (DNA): TGTGCCAGCAGTATACTAGCGGCTAGCACAGATACGCAGTATTTT. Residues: CASSILAASTDTQYF.